The 17 T cell receptor beta chains below come from one sample, sequenced in a study of shared clonotypes between healthy human individuals. Assay: immunoSEQ multiplex PCR; the TCRdb copy retains only in-frame clones and omits some. The top ten clones hold approximately 13% of a sample with about half a million clones, around 79% of them seen once. What was sequenced was PBMCs. Receptor source: a woman aged 40 to 49 in good health. Some clones in this sample may be carry-over from other donors' samples.

The V and J genes are TRBV5-1 and TRBJ1-3; TRBD1 agrees at 10 bases. CDR3 length equals 18 residues. The germline gives CDR1 SGHRS, CDR2 YFSETQ. Unmatched junction bases numbered 14, after V lost 4 bases and J lost 4 bases. Written as DNA, the CDR3 is TGCGCCAGCAGCGAGACCCCGGGACAGGGGTCTAGCGGAAACACCATATATTTT. It translates to CASSETPGQGSSGNTIYF. Full variable domain (remainder filled in from reference TRBV5-1 and TRBJ1-3): KAGVTQTPRYLIKTRGQQVTLSCSPISGHRSVSWYQQTPGQGLQFLFEYFSETQRNKGNFPGRFSGRQFSNSRSEMNVSTLELGDSALYLCASSETPGQGSSGNTIYFGEGSWLTVV.

The DNA of the CDR3 is TGTGCCAGCAGTCGGCTGGGAGGCGGGAAACTGGGCGAGCAGTACTTC. Its translation: CASSRLGGGKLGEQYF. The rearrangement joins TRBV28 to TRBJ2-7, with D possibly being TRBD2 (6 bases). The V gene lost 5 bases and the J gene lost 6 bases, with 23 bases spanning the gap. The germline CDR1 and CDR2 sequences are MDHEN and SYDVKM. The CDR3 runs to 16 residues.

This chain links TRBV15 with TRBJ1-4; 8 bases are a match to TRBD1. The V and J ends lost 7 bases and 3 bases, in that order; junction bases with no gene match: 7. The CDR3 is 15 residues long. CDR1 and CDR2 (germline): LNHNV, YYDKDF (reference sequence). The CDR3 is CATTIDRGPNEKLFF. CDR3 DNA sequence: TGTGCCACCACCATTGACAGGGGCCCTAATGAAAAACTGTTTTTT.

The chain employs TRBV7-2 and TRBJ2-1; D unclear. Per germline, CDR1 SGHTA and CDR2 FQGNSA. V shed 2 bases and J shed 0 bases, with 8 bases lying between them. The length of the CDR3 is 15 residues. CDR3 in amino acids: CASSLYVSSYNEQFF. CDR3 in DNA: TGTGCCAGCAGCTTATACGTTAGCTCCTACAATGAGCAGTTCTTC.

The chain employs TRBV6-1 and TRBJ2-7; 12 bases map to TRBD2. Germline V lookup: CDR1 MNHNS, CDR2 SASEGT. J was trimmed by 0 bases and V by 9 bases; bases with no gene match: 6. This CDR3 contains 15 residues. The CDR3 bases are TGTGCCAGTATGAAACTAGCGGGAGGCTCCTACGAGCAGTACTTC. Translated: CASMKLAGGSYEQYF.

This chain connects TRBV30 to TRBJ2-7; D remains unclear. The CDR3 is 12 amino acids. The V end was cut by 2 bases, the J end by 4 bases, with 9 bases between. Germline CDR1 GTSNPN, CDR2 SVGIG (reference sequence). The CDR3 DNA follows: TGTGCCTGGAGTACTGGTCCTTACGAGCAGTACTTC. This encodes CAWSTGPYEQYF.

V and J are TRBV6-5 and TRBJ2-3; tentatively, D is TRBD2 (7 bases). Germline values: CDR1 MNHEY, CDR2 SVGAGI. Between the trimmed V and J ends, which lost 10 bases and 6 bases, there was a span of 17 bases. The CDR3 covers 13 residues. The CDR3 DNA follows: TGTGCCACCGCGGGGGCGGGGGTGGATACGCAGTATTTT. It yields the protein CATAGAGVDTQYF.

As DNA, the CDR3 is TGTGCCAGCAGTAGCAGGGGCTATGGCTACACCTTC. Protein product: CASSSRGYGYTF. The chain uses TRBV7-9 and TRBJ1-2; tentatively, D is TRBD1 (6 bases). The CDR3 contains 12 residues. The germline gives CDR1 SEHNR, CDR2 FQNEAQ (reference sequence). V was clipped by 6 bases and J by 4 bases, with 9 bases between them.

This chain connects TRBV11-3 to TRBJ2-1; the D gene is possibly TRBD2 (6 bases). CDR1 and CDR2 from the germline V gene are SGHNT and YENEEA. This CDR3 is built from 15 residues. V was trimmed by 5 bases and J by 9 bases, leaving 20 bases between them. In nucleotides, the CDR3 is TGTGCCAGCAGCCTGGTCGGGAGTGGCGCGGGTGAGCAGTTCTTC. It yields the protein CASSLVGSGAGEQFF.

The rearrangement uses TRBV5-4 and TRBJ2-7; 9 bases map to TRBD1. The CDR3 is 15 residues long. After removal of 4 bases from V and 9 bases from J, the junction contained 14 bases not matched to a gene. The germline V gene encodes CDR1 SGHNT and CDR2 YYREEE (reference sequence). CDR3 sequence: CASSPGQGGPFGQYF. CDR3 sequence (DNA): TGTGCCAGCAGCCCGGGACAGGGCGGGCCTTTTGGGCAGTACTTC.

Here the CDR3 reads CASSEYGIGDSGNTIYF. The CDR3 bases are TGTGCCAGCAGTGAATATGGGATAGGCGACTCTGGAAACACCATATATTTT. The rearrangement joins TRBV25-1 to TRBJ1-3; no reliable D call. V was pared by 0 bases and J by 0 bases, with 12 bases between. Germline lookup yields CDR1 MGHDK and CDR2 SYGVNS. This CDR3 has 17 residues.

The table lists this clone with a count of one. This chain's CDR3 is CASSFFGQGGNQPQHF. CDR3 nucleotides: TGTGCCAGCAGCTTTTTCGGACAGGGTGGCAATCAGCCCCAGCATTTT. The genes are TRBV7-9 and TRBJ1-5; 8 bases align to TRBD1. Germline V gives CDR1 SEHNR, CDR2 FQNEAQ (reference sequence). V trimming: 3 bases; J trimming: 2 bases; junction bases outside the gene matches: 6. The CDR3 has 16 residues.

CDR3 sequence (DNA): TGCGCCAGCAGTAGTCAGCCACAAGAGACCCAGTACTTC. It encodes CASSSQPQETQYF. V usage is TRBV10-1 and J usage is TRBJ2-5; D is uncertain. CDR1 and CDR2 from the germline V gene are WNHNN and SYGVQD (reference sequence). The CDR3 is 13 residues long. V gave up 5 bases and J gave up 2 bases, with 9 bases separating them.

This clone was recorded once. The V and J genes are TRBV21-1 and TRBJ1-2; TRBD1, the table's D call, was not compared with the DNA. TRBV21-1 is a known pseudogene. The CDR3 contains 19 residues. Written as DNA, the CDR3 is TGTGCCAGCAGCAAATGTGGGGGCGACGACCACGGCGGAATTATAGGCTACACCTTC. Amino acid sequence: CASSKCGGDDHGGIIGYTF.

This rearrangement joins TRBV10-3 to TRBJ2-3; D unclear. CDR1 is ENHRY, CDR2 SYGVKD, per germline. The CDR3 has 15 residues. Trimming shortened V by 2 bases and J by 0 bases, and 9 bases separated the two germline ends. CDR3 bases: TGTGCCATCAGTGAGGTTAGGCACAGCACAGATACGCAGTATTTT. This codes for CAISEVRHSTDTQYF.

A note on this clone: A far bigger clonotype differs at one base, so this is likely a read error. The chain carries TRBV25-1 and TRBJ1-6; no definite D call. Germline CDR1 reads MGHDK; CDR2 reads SYGVNS. The CDR3 extends over 13 amino acids. Written as DNA, the CDR3 is TGTGCCAGCAGTGAATCTGAGAATTCACACCTCCACTTT. It is translated as CASSESENSHLHF.

The rearrangement uses TRBV5-6 and TRBJ2-7; 7 nucleotides match TRBD2. Trimming took 5 bases from V and 3 from J; bases not matched to a gene: 8. CDR1 is SGHDT and CDR2 is YYEEEE in the germline V gene. The length of the CDR3 is 14 residues. Here the CDR3 DNA reads TGTGCCAGCAGTCCCAGCGGGATAAGCTACGAGCAGTACTTC. Its protein product is CASSPSGISYEQYF.